A selection of T cell receptor beta chains follows, all from one sample in a study of vaccination and CD4 T cells after COVID-19. These receptors are not linked to any known antigen. TCRdb fed the PCR reads into MiXCR, producing one record per CDR3 protein. The sample has approximately 12,000 distinct CDR3 sequences, 50% to 75% seen once; the top ten hold 14% to 15%. Sequenced material: CD4+ T cells from blood, cultured in vitro. These receptors came from a human donor who had recovered from COVID-19. Each CDR3 is given with its conserved first and last residue. A D gene is named only where the DNA matches it firmly. A clone size is listed for some rows: how often the clone was seen (once, few, many), or a class if it is expanded.

J | V | size | D | DNA | CDR3
TRBJ2-5 | TRBV11-3 | few | TRBD2 | TGTGCCAGCAGCAACCGGGACTATCAAGAGACCCAGTACTTC | CASSNRDYQETQYF
TRBJ1-2 | TRBV20-1 | medium-sized | TRBD1 | TGCAGTGCTACCCACCTTACAGGGGGACTCAAGTATGGCTACACCTTC | CSATHLTGGLKYGYTF
TRBJ1-4 | TRBV15 | few | - | TGTGCCACCAGCTTCGAGGGGAATGAAAAACTGTTTTTT | CATSFEGNEKLFF
TRBJ2-7 | TRBV2 | - | TRBD2 | TGTGCCAGCTCGGGACTAGCGGGTGGGAGCTCCTACGAGCAGTACTTC | CASSGLAGGSSYEQYF
TRBJ2-1 | TRBV11-3 | - | TRBD2 | TGTGCCAGCAGCTTAGGGCTAGCGGGGGGTTCGTTGGAGCAGTTCTTC | CASSLGLAGGSLEQFF
TRBJ1-1 | TRBV24-1 | - | TRBD1 | TGTGCCACCAGTGATTTTTGGACAGGGGGGAACACTGAAGCTTTCTTT | CATSDFWTGGNTEAFF
TRBJ1-4 | TRBV27 | once | TRBD1 | TGTGCCAGCAGTCCCTCTCTGACAGGGAAAAGGAAACTGTTTTTT | CASSPSLTGKRKLFF
TRBJ1-6 | TRBV30 | - | TRBD1 | TGTGCCTGGAACCTGGGACAGGGGTTGGGTAATTCACCCCTCCACTTT | CAWNLGQGLGNSPLHF
TRBJ1-1 | TRBV6-1 | few | - | TGTGCCGTCAAAGGACAGTTGAACACTGAAGCTTTCTTT | CAVKGQLNTEAFF
TRBJ2-7 | TRBV4-2 | - | - | TGTGCCAGCTCCGGATCGGGGGCAAAGGGCTACGAGCAGTACTTC | CASSGSGAKGYEQYF
TRBJ1-1 | TRBV20-1 | few | TRBD1 | TGCAGTGCTAGAGATGCGCAGGGGGTGCACACTGAAGCTTTCTTT | CSARDAQGVHTEAFF
TRBJ1-1 | TRBV20-1 | - | - | TGCAGTGCTAGAGATACCTCCTGGGGGTCCCCCTCCTTT | CSARDTSWGSPSF
TRBJ2-5 | TRBV25-1 | few | - | TGTGCCAGCAGCTCGAGAGGGTGGGAGACCCAGTACTTC | CASSSRGWETQYF
TRBJ2-5 | TRBV2 | - | TRBD2 | TGTGCCAGTCTAGCGGTACCCCAAGAGACCCAGTACTTC | CASLAVPQETQYF
TRBJ1-1 | TRBV25-1 | - | - | TGTGCCAGCAGTGAGACACGGGGGTACACTGAAGCTTTCTTT | CASSETRGYTEAFF
TRBJ1-2 | TRBV7-2 | - | - | TGTGCCAGCAGCTTAAGGGGGTTCTGTACCTTC | CASSLRGFCTF
TRBJ2-5 | TRBV12-2 | - | - | TGTGCAGGTGGCCCTGGCACCCTAATGATCAAGGAGGAGACCCAGTACTTC | CAGGPGTLMIKEETQYF
TRBJ2-7 | TRBV20-1 | - | TRBD2 | TGCAGTGCGGAGAGCGGGGGACGTCGCGAGCAGTACTTC | CSAESGGRREQYF
TRBJ1-2 | TRBV19 | few | - | TGTGCCAGTAGAGATTCCGCTCCGAGTAACTATGGCTACACCTTC | CASRDSAPSNYGYTF
TRBJ1-1 | TRBV4-3 | - | TRBD1 | TGCGCCAATTACAGGGGAGGGACTGAAGCTTTCTTT | CANYRGGTEAFF